A selection of T cell receptor beta chains follows, all from one sample in a study of regulatory T cells in long-lasting Graves disease. Each CDR3 protein is one row after TCRdb ran MiXCR on the multiplex PCR reads. This sample yields under 500,000 distinct CDR3 sequences, of which about 17% are seen a single time; about 11% belongs to the top ten. The same data also contributed to another study, on T cells in Graves' hyperthyroidism and ophthalmopathy.

This sample comprised peripheral blood mononuclear cells (PBMCs), obtained at new diagnosis, from a patient treated with antithyroid drugs. The receptors come from a woman younger than 45 with Graves disease. The CDR3 runs from the conserved cysteine through the conserved F or W. Fields, in order: CDR3 length, D gene, J gene, V gene, CDR3 protein. The D gene is left open where the match is weak.

len: 15; d_gene: TRBD1; j_gene: TRBJ1-4; v_gene: TRBV6-1; CDR3aa: CASRDPDRRNEKLFF
len: 14; d_gene: TRBD2; j_gene: TRBJ2-5; v_gene: TRBV28; CDR3aa: CASSQRAGVQTQYF
len: 15; d_gene: NA; j_gene: TRBJ2-6; v_gene: TRBV18; CDR3aa: CASYPRGSGANVLTF
len: 17; d_gene: TRBD2; j_gene: TRBJ2-3; v_gene: TRBV18; CDR3aa: CASSPSGLAGEIDTQYF
len: 17; d_gene: TRBD2; j_gene: TRBJ2-1; v_gene: TRBV5-1; CDR3aa: CASSTGSSGSSYNEQFF
len: 14; d_gene: TRBD1; j_gene: TRBJ2-1; v_gene: TRBV2; CDR3aa: CASSDRTGEEEQFF
len: 14; d_gene: NA; j_gene: TRBJ2-1; v_gene: TRBV7-2; CDR3aa: CASSGPGSYNEQFF
len: 14; d_gene: NA; j_gene: TRBJ2-7; v_gene: TRBV7-2; CDR3aa: CASSPRGGDDEQYF
len: 15; d_gene: TRBD2; j_gene: TRBJ2-1; v_gene: TRBV6-1; CDR3aa: CASCILAGGPNEQFF
len: 14; d_gene: NA; j_gene: TRBJ2-7; v_gene: TRBV20-1; CDR3aa: CSARVLDSFYEQYF
len: 16; d_gene: TRBD1; j_gene: TRBJ1-6; v_gene: TRBV19; CDR3aa: CASSQRQGAAASPLHF
len: 14; d_gene: NA; j_gene: TRBJ1-4; v_gene: TRBV20-1; CDR3aa: CSARAPMGDEKLFF
len: 20; d_gene: TRBD2; j_gene: TRBJ2-1; v_gene: TRBV12-3/TRBV12-4; CDR3aa: CASSFILEVRTSGSYNEQFF
len: 13; d_gene: TRBD2; j_gene: TRBJ2-7; v_gene: TRBV27; CDR3aa: CASSPAGDFEQYF
len: 15; d_gene: TRBD1; j_gene: TRBJ2-7; v_gene: TRBV4-3; CDR3aa: CASSRGQTGFYEQYF
len: 15; d_gene: TRBD2; j_gene: TRBJ2-1; v_gene: TRBV20-1; CDR3aa: CSARVSGGSTHEQFF
len: 16; d_gene: NA; j_gene: TRBJ2-7; v_gene: TRBV27; CDR3aa: CASSSHRTPSSYEQYF
len: 13; d_gene: NA; j_gene: TRBJ2-5; v_gene: TRBV29-1; CDR3aa: CSVDSEGQETQYF
len: 12; d_gene: NA; j_gene: TRBJ1-2; v_gene: TRBV7-9; CDR3aa: CAATGTNYGYTF
len: 15; d_gene: TRBD1; j_gene: TRBJ2-1; v_gene: TRBV10-3; CDR3aa: CASRDRGDLGNEQFF
len: 20; d_gene: NA; j_gene: TRBJ2-2; v_gene: TRBV5-1; CDR3aa: CASRFGTTGTGTLNSGELFF
len: 14; d_gene: NA; j_gene: TRBJ2-1; v_gene: TRBV30; CDR3aa: CAWTLGISYNEQFF
len: 15; d_gene: NA; j_gene: TRBJ2-7; v_gene: TRBV6-2/TRBV6-3; CDR3aa: CASSYSAGDPREQYF
len: 15; d_gene: NA; j_gene: TRBJ2-5; v_gene: TRBV9; CDR3aa: CASSVEAGLEMAQYF
len: 12; d_gene: NA; j_gene: TRBJ2-7; v_gene: TRBV6-5; CDR3aa: CASSYNTYEQYF
len: 15; d_gene: NA; j_gene: TRBJ2-4; v_gene: TRBV28; CDR3aa: CASSFLRDDKNIQYF
len: 12; d_gene: NA; j_gene: TRBJ2-7; v_gene: TRBV28; CDR3aa: CATRLGGVEQYF
len: 15; d_gene: TRBD2; j_gene: TRBJ2-5; v_gene: TRBV6-2/TRBV6-3; CDR3aa: CASRLLAGGWETQYF
len: 15; d_gene: NA; j_gene: TRBJ1-2; v_gene: TRBV12-3/TRBV12-4; CDR3aa: CASSSRVLGRYGYTF
len: 15; d_gene: NA; j_gene: TRBJ1-5; v_gene: TRBV12-3/TRBV12-4; CDR3aa: CASSLGSTSNQPQHF
len: 14; d_gene: NA; j_gene: TRBJ1-4; v_gene: TRBV28; CDR3aa: CASSLGHRDEKLFF
len: 15; d_gene: TRBD1; j_gene: TRBJ2-3; v_gene: TRBV6-2/TRBV6-3; CDR3aa: CASSRGRQSSDTQYF
len: 14; d_gene: TRBD2; j_gene: TRBJ2-2; v_gene: TRBV27; CDR3aa: CAAKGLAGAGELFF
len: 14; d_gene: NA; j_gene: TRBJ2-1; v_gene: TRBV7-2; CDR3aa: CASSRSRGDNEQFF
len: 17; d_gene: TRBD2; j_gene: TRBJ2-1; v_gene: TRBV5-5; CDR3aa: CASSLGLAGGSVNEQFF
len: 16; d_gene: TRBD2; j_gene: TRBJ2-2; v_gene: TRBV12-3/TRBV12-4; CDR3aa: CASSSGTSGVTGELFF
len: 14; d_gene: TRBD1; j_gene: TRBJ1-1; v_gene: TRBV15; CDR3aa: CATSRSTGELEAFF
len: 12; d_gene: NA; j_gene: TRBJ1-3; v_gene: TRBV7-2; CDR3aa: CASITLGNTIYF
len: 15; d_gene: NA; j_gene: TRBJ2-2; v_gene: TRBV12-3/TRBV12-4; CDR3aa: CASSSPRLNTGELFF
len: 12; d_gene: NA; j_gene: TRBJ2-7; v_gene: TRBV3-1; CDR3aa: CASSQKQGGQYF
len: 14; d_gene: TRBD1; j_gene: TRBJ2-7; v_gene: TRBV2; CDR3aa: CASLLRDRAYEQYF
len: 14; d_gene: NA; j_gene: TRBJ2-1; v_gene: TRBV5-6; CDR3aa: CASSFLSGRNEQFF
len: 16; d_gene: NA; j_gene: TRBJ2-2; v_gene: TRBV6-2/TRBV6-3; CDR3aa: CASTPRPVGGTGELFF
len: 14; d_gene: NA; j_gene: TRBJ2-3; v_gene: TRBV12-3/TRBV12-4; CDR3aa: CASSPMISTDTQYF
len: 14; d_gene: NA; j_gene: TRBJ1-1; v_gene: TRBV6-4; CDR3aa: CASSDSWGDTEAFF
len: 13; d_gene: NA; j_gene: TRBJ2-1; v_gene: TRBV14; CDR3aa: CASSQGYYNEQFF
len: 14; d_gene: NA; j_gene: TRBJ2-2; v_gene: TRBV5-1; CDR3aa: CASSLAAATGELFF
len: 15; d_gene: NA; j_gene: TRBJ1-5; v_gene: TRBV28; CDR3aa: CASSLTGRGDQPQHF
len: 13; d_gene: NA; j_gene: TRBJ2-7; v_gene: TRBV9; CDR3aa: CASSTGTSHEQYF
len: 15; d_gene: NA; j_gene: TRBJ2-7; v_gene: TRBV7-2; CDR3aa: CASSLPTEGLFEQYF
len: 15; d_gene: NA; j_gene: TRBJ2-7; v_gene: TRBV5-1; CDR3aa: CASSFNTGSFYEQYF
len: 15; d_gene: TRBD2; j_gene: TRBJ2-7; v_gene: TRBV20-1; CDR3aa: CSAGTSGSRSYEQYF